This T cell receptor (beta chain) was sequenced during a study of blood T cell repertoires in COVID-19. Across the whole study: PBMCs, B-cell-depleted T cells, or T cells provided the cDNA or gDNA that made up the material.

This clone appeared once. From germline, CDR1 is KGHSH and CDR2 LQKENI. This CDR3 contains 16 residues. J gave up 3 bases and V 6 bases, and 11 bases lay outside the gene matches. In the original processing: Estimation of nucleated cell counts was performed using reference gene primer amplification. The method was immunoSEQ multiplex PCR; TCRdb's version includes in-frame clones alone and lacks a portion of them. Clone size and V and J calls were adopted from that table, with D and trimming inferred from the DNA. The top ten clones hold approximately 2.6% of a sample with a few hundred thousand clones, 80% to 95% of them seen once.

The chain recombines TRBV18 with TRBJ2-1, with 7 positions matching TRBD1. The receptor was isolated from a person aged 18 to 35 with COVID-19, enrolled during active disease. Input material: peripheral blood. The CDR3 spells CASSQYRGRNYNEQFF. The CDR3 DNA reads as TGTGCCAGCTCGCAATACAGGGGTCGCAACTACAATGAGCAGTTCTTC.